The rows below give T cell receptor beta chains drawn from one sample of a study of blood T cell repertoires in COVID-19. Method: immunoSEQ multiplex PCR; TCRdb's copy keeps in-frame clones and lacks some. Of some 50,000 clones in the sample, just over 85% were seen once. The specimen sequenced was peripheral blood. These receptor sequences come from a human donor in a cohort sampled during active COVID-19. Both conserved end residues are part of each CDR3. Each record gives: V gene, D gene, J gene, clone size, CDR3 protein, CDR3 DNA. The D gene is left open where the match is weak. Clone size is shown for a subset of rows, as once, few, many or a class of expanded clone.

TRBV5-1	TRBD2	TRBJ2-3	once	CASKLAGGTDTQYF	TGCGCCAGCAAACTAGCGGGGGGCACAGATACGCAGTATTTT
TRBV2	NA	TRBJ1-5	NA	CASGGIYSNQPQHF	TGTGCCAGCGGGGGGATTTATAGCAATCAGCCCCAGCATTTT
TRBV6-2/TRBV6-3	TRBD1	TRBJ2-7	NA	CASSEVGQGDEQYF	TGTGCCAGCAGCGAAGTGGGACAGGGGGACGAGCAGTACTTC
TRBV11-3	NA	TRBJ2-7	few	CASSLAQGLTYEQYF	TGTGCCAGCAGCTTAGCCCAGGGCCTTACCTACGAGCAGTACTTC
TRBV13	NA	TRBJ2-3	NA	CASSLSGGADTQYF	TGTGCCAGCAGCTTATCGGGTGGCGCAGATACGCAGTATTTT
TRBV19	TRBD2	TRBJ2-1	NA	CASTPAREAYNEQFF	TGTGCCAGTACCCCGGCGCGGGAGGCCTACAATGAGCAGTTCTTC
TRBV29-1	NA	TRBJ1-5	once	CSVEERVGQPQHF	TGCAGCGTTGAGGAGAGGGTGGGTCAGCCCCAGCATTTT
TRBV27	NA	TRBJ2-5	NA	CASSFGGAGETQYF	TGTGCCAGCAGTTTCGGCGGGGCAGGAGAGACCCAGTACTTC
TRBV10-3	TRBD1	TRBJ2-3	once	CAISGGQGSTSTDTQYF	TGTGCCATCAGTGGGGGACAGGGTTCCACTAGCACAGATACGCAGTATTTT
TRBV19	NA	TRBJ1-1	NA	CASSIVGISLEAFF	TGTGCCAGTAGTATAGTGGGCATCTCCCTTGAAGCTTTCTTT
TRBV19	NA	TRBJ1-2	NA	CASTPSGGTGANYGYTF	TGTGCCAGTACTCCATCGGGGGGGACGGGAGCTAACTATGGCTACACCTTC
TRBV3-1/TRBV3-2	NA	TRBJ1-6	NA	CASSPNPGFSPLHF	TGTGCCAGCAGCCCGAATCCGGGGTTTTCACCCCTCCACTTT
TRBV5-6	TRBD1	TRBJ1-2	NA	CASSLADRAGYGYTF	TGTGCCAGCAGCTTAGCCGACAGGGCGGGGTATGGCTACACCTTC
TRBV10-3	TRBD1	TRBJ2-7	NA	CAIRPRTGGGSGEQYF	TGTGCCATCAGACCCCGGACAGGGGGGGGCTCTGGCGAGCAGTACTTC
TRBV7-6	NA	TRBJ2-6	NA	CASSLGPGAPGANVLTF	TGTGCCAGCAGCTTAGGACCAGGGGCTCCTGGGGCCAACGTCCTGACTTTC
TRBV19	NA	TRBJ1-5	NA	CASSMVWGGGNQPQHF	TGTGCCAGTAGTATGGTTTGGGGGGGTGGCAATCAGCCCCAGCATTTT
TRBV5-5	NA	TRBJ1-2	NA	CASSLTGFSSYGYTF	TGTGCCAGCAGCCTTACAGGGTTCTCTAGCTATGGCTACACCTTC
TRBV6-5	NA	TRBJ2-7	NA	CASSSQGDLGYEQYF	TGTGCCAGCAGTTCTCAAGGGGACTTAGGGTACGAGCAGTACTTC
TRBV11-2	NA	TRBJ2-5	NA	CASSSQTRQETQYF	TGTGCCAGCAGCTCACAGACTAGGCAAGAGACCCAGTACTTC
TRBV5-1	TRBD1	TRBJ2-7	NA	CASSSSGTGSHEQYF	TGCGCCAGCAGCTCCTCCGGGACAGGGAGCCACGAGCAGTACTTC
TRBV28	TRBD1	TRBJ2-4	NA	CASSFQEGRTGWFNIQYF	TGTGCCAGCAGTTTTCAGGAGGGCCGGACAGGGTGGTTCAACATTCAGTACTTC
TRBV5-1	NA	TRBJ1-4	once	CASSSQGWGEKLFF	TGCGCCAGCAGCTCACAGGGTTGGGGTGAAAAACTGTTTTTT
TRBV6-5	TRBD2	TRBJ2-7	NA	CASSYSRGGRRYEQYF	TGTGCCAGCAGTTACTCGAGGGGCGGGAGAAGATACGAGCAGTACTTC
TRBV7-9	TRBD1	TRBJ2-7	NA	CASTKTPGGSYAQYF	TGTGCCAGCACCAAAACTCCAGGGGGCTCCTACGCGCAGTACTTC
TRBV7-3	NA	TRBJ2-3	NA	CASSLPGMTDTQYF	TGTGCCAGCAGCTTGCCGGGGATGACAGATACGCAGTATTTT
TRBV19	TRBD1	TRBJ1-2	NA	CASSKGGQGILYGYTF	TGTGCCAGTAGTAAGGGCGGACAGGGCATTTTATATGGCTACACCTTC
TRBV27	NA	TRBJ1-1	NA	CASRLPVMNTEAFF	TGTGCCAGCAGGTTACCAGTGATGAACACTGAAGCTTTCTTT
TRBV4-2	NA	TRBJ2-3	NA	CASSQDSADTQYF	TGTGCCAGCAGCCAAGATTCTGCAGATACGCAGTATTTT
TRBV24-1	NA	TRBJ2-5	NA	CATSEYAGQFQETQYF	TGTGCCACCAGTGAATATGCGGGACAGTTCCAAGAGACCCAGTACTTC
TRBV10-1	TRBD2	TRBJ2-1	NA	CASTKASGGYNEQFF	TGCGCCAGCACAAAGGCTAGCGGGGGATACAATGAGCAGTTCTTC
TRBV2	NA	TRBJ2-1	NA	CASSDNGYNEQFF	TGTGCCAGCAGTGATAACGGCTACAATGAGCAGTTCTTC
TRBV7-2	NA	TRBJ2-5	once	CASSLQRETQYF	TGTGCCAGCAGCTTACAGCGGGAGACCCAGTACTTC
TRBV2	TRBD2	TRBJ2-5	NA	CAIPLAGARGPQETQYF	TGTGCCATCCCGCTAGCGGGGGCGCGGGGGCCTCAAGAGACCCAGTACTTC
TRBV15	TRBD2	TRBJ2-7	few	CATSREAGGPVSEQYF	TGTGCCACCAGCAGAGAGGCGGGGGGTCCCGTATCCGAGCAGTACTTC
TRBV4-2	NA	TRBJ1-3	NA	CASSQGVQGTGNTIYF	TGTGCCAGCAGCCAAGGGGTACAGGGAACTGGAAACACCATATATTTT
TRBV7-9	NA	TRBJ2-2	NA	CASSLYPGELFF	TGTGCCAGCAGCTTATATCCCGGGGAGCTGTTTTTT
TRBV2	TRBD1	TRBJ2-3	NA	CASTSQGQITDTQYF	TGTGCCAGCACAAGCCAGGGACAGATTACAGATACGCAGTATTTT
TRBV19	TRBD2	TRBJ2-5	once	CASSIGGLAWETQYF	TGTGCCAGTAGTATTGGGGGACTAGCTTGGGAGACCCAGTACTTC
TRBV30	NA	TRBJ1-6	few	CAWGGLGLGNIRDDSPLHF	TGTGCCTGGGGGGGACTTGGACTCGGGAATATTAGGGACGATTCACCCCTCCACTTT
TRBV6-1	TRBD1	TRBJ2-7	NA	CASSDRQGPYEQYF	TGTGCCAGCAGTGACCGACAGGGCCCCTACGAGCAGTACTTC
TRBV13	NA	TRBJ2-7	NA	CASSLGGFGKSYEQYF	TGTGCCAGCAGCTTAGGAGGGTTCGGGAAATCCTACGAGCAGTACTTC
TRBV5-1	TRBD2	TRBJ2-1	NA	CASSTSGSHEQFF	TGCGCCAGCAGCACTAGCGGGAGCCATGAGCAGTTCTTC
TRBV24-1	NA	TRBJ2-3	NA	CATSDLSSGTDTQYF	TGTGCCACCAGTGATTTATCTAGCGGCACAGATACGCAGTATTTT
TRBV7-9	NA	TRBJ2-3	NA	CASSLWTPTWDTQYF	TGTGCCAGCAGCTTATGGACACCAACTTGGGATACGCAGTATTTT
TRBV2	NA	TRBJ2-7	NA	CASSVTGAHSYEQYF	TGTGCCAGCAGTGTAACTGGGGCCCACTCCTACGAGCAGTACTTC
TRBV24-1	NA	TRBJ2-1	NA	CATDDRMGNEQFF	TGTGCCACCGACGACAGGATGGGGAATGAGCAGTTCTTC
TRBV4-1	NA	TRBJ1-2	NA	CASSQAPRYYGYTF	TGCGCCAGCAGCCAGGCCCCGAGGTACTATGGCTACACCTTC
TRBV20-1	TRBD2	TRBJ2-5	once	CSASNRGGEQETQYF	TGCAGTGCTAGTAATCGGGGGGGCGAGCAAGAGACCCAGTACTTC
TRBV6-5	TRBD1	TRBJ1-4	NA	CASRSQGGIAEKLFF	TGTGCCAGCAGGTCACAGGGGGGGATAGCTGAAAAACTGTTTTTT
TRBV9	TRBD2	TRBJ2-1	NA	CASSVGASGDRFRYNEQFF	TGTGCCAGCAGCGTAGGGGCTAGCGGGGACCGGTTTAGGTACAATGAGCAGTTCTTC
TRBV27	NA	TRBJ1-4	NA	CASSLSRQSEKLFF	TGTGCCAGCAGTTTATCGAGGCAAAGCGAAAAACTGTTTTTT
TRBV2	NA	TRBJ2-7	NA	CASSPNRVGYEQYF	TGTGCCAGCAGTCCGAATCGGGTTGGGTACGAGCAGTACTTC
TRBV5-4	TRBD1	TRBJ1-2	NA	CASSSGQGLYGYTF	TGTGCCAGCAGCTCCGGACAGGGACTCTATGGCTACACCTTC